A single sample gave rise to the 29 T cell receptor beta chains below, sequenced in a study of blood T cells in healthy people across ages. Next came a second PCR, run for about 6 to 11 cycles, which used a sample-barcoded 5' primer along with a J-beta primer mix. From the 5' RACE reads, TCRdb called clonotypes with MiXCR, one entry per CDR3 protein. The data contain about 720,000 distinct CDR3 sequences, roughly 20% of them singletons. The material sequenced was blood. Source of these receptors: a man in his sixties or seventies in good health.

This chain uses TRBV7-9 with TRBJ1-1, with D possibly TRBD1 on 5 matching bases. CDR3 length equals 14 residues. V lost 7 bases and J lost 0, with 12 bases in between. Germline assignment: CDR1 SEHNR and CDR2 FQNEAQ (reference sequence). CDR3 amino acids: CASKGQALNTEAFF. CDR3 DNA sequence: TGTGCCAGCAAGGGGCAGGCATTGAACACTGAAGCTTTCTTT. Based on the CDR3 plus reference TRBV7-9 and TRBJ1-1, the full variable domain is DTGVSQNPRHKITKRGQNVTFRCDPISEHNRLYWYRQTLGQGPEFLTYFQNEAQLEKSRLLSDRFSAERPKGSFSTLEIQRTEQGDSAMYLCASKGQALNTEAFFGQGTRLTVV.

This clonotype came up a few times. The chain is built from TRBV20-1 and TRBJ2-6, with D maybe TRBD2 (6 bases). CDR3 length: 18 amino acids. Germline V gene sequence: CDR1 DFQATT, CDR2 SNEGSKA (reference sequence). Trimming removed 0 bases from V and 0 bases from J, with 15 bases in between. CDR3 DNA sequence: TGCAGTGCTAGAGATATCCGACTAGGGTACTCTGGGGCCAACGTCCTGACTTTC. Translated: CSARDIRLGYSGANVLTF.

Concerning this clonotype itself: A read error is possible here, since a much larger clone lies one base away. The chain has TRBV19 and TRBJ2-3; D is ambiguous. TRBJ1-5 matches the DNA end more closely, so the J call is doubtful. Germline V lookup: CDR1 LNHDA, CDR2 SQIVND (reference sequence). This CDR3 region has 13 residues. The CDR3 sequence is CATTTVSSDTQHF. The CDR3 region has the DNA TGTGCCACCACGACGGTTTCCAGTGATACGCAGCATTTT.

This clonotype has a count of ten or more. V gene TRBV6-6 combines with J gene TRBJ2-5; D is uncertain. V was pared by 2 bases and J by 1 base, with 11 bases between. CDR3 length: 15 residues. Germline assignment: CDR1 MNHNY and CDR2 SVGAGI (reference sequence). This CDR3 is CASSYGRISQETQYF. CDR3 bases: TGTGCCAGCAGTTACGGACGGATAAGCCAAGAGACCCAGTACTTC.

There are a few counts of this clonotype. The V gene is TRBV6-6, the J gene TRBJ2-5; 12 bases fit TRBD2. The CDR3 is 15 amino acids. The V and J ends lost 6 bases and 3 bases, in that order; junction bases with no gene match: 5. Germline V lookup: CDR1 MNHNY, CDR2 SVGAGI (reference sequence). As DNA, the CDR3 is TGTGCCAGCAGGCGGACTAGCGGGACGGAAGAGACCCAGTACTTC. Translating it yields CASRRTSGTEETQYF.

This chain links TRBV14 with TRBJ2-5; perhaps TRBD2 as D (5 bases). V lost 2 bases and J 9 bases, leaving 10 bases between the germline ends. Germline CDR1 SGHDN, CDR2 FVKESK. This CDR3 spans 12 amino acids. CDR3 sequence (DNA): TGTGCCAGCAGCCAACAGTTAGCGCCCCAGTACTTC. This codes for CASSQQLAPQYF.

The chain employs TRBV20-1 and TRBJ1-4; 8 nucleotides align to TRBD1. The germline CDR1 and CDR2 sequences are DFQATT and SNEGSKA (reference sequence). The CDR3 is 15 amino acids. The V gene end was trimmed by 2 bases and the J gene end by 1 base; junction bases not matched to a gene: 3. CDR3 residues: CSARRQGRTNEKLFF. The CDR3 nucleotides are TGCAGTGCTAGACGACAGGGGAGAACTAATGAAAAACTGTTTTTT.

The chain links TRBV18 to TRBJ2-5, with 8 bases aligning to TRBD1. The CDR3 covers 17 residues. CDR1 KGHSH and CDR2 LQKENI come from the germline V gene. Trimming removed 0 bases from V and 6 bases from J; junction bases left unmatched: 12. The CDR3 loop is CASSPPTGTGVGKTQYF. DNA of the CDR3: TGTGCCAGCTCACCACCGACCGGGACAGGAGTCGGAAAGACCCAGTACTTC.

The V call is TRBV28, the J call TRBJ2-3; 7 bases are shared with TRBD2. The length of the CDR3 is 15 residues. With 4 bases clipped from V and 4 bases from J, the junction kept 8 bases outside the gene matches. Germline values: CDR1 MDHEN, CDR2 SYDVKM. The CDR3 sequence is CASSSGGGFADTQYF. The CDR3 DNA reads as TGTGCCAGCAGTTCGGGCGGGGGATTCGCAGATACGCAGTATTTT.

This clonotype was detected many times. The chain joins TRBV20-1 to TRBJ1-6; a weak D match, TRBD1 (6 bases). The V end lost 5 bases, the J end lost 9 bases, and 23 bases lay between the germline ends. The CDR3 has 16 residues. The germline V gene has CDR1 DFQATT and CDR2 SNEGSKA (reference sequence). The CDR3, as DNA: TGCAGTGCTTTACCTACAGGGTCCCTTCCCGGTTCACCCCTCCACTTT. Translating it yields CSALPTGSLPGSPLHF.

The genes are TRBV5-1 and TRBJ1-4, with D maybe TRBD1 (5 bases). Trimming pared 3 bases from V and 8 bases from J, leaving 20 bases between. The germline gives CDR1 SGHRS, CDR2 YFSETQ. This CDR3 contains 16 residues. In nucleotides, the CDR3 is TGCGCCAGCAGCTCGGGACGGGGAGGAAGGTGGGAAAAACTGTTTTTT. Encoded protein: CASSSGRGGRWEKLFF.

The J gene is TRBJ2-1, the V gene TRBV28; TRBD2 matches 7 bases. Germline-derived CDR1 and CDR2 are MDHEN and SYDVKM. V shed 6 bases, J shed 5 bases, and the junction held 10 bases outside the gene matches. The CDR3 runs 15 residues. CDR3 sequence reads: CASRWGGEGHNEQFF. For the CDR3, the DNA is TGTGCCAGCAGGTGGGGGGGAGAAGGGCACAATGAGCAGTTCTTC.

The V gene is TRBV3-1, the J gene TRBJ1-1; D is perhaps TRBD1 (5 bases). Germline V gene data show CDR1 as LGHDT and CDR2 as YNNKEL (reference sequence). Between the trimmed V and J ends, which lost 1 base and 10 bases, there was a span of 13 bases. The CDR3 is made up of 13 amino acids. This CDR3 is CASSQAPRAGAFF. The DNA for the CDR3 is TGTGCCAGCAGCCAAGCGCCCAGGGCTGGAGCTTTCTTT.

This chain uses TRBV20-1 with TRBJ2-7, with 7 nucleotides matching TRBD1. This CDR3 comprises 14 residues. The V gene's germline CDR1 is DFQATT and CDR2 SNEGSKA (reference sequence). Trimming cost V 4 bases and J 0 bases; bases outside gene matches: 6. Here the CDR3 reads CSATPGQSSYEQYF. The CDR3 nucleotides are TGCAGTGCTACCCCGGGACAGAGCTCCTACGAGCAGTACTTC.

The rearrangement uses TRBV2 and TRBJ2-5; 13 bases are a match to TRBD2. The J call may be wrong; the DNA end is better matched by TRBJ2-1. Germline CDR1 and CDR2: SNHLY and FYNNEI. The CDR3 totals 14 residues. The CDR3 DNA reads TGTGCCAGCAGAGGACTAGCGGGAGTGGATGAGCAGTTCTTC. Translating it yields CASRGLAGVDEQFF.

CDR3 bases: TGCGCCAGCAGCCAGGATGAGGCAGGAAATCAGCCCCAGCATTTT. Residues: CASSQDEAGNQPQHF. V and J are TRBV4-1 and TRBJ1-5; D uncertain. V was pared by 3 bases and J by 4 bases, with 13 bases between. The CDR3 runs to 15 residues. Per germline, CDR1 MGHRA and CDR2 YSYEKL.

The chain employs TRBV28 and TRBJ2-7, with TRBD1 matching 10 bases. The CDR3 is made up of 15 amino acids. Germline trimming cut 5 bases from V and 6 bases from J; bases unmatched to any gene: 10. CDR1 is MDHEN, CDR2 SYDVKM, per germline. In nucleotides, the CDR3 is TGTGCCAGCAGTCCTATCGGGACAGGGGTCCGCGAGCAGTACTTC. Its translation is CASSPIGTGVREQYF.

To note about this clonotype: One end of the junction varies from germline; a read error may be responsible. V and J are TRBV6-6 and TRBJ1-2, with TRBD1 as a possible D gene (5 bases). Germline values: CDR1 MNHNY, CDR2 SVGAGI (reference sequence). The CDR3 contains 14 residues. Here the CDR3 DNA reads TGTGCCAGCAGTTACTCGGGGGTATCCTATGGTTACACCTTC. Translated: CASSYSGVSYGYTF.

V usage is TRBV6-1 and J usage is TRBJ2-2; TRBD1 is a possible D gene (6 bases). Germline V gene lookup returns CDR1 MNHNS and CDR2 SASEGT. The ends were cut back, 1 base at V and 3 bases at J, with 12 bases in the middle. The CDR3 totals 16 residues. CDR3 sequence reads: CASSEELGQYTGELFF. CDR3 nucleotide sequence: TGTGCCAGCAGTGAAGAACTTGGACAGTACACCGGGGAGCTGTTTTTT.

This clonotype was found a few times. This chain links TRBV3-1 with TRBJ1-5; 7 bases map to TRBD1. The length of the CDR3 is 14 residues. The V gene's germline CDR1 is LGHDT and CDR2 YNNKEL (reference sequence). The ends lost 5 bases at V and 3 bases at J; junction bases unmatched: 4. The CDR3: CASSLGQINQPQHF. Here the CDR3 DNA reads TGTGCCAGCAGCTTGGGACAGATCAATCAGCCCCAGCATTTT.

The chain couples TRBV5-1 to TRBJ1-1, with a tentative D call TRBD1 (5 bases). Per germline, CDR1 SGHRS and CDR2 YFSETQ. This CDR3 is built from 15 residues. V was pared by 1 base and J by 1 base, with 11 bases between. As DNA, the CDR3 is TGCGCCAGCAGCTTGCCCGGGACGGAGAACACTGAAGCTTTCTTT. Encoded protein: CASSLPGTENTEAFF.

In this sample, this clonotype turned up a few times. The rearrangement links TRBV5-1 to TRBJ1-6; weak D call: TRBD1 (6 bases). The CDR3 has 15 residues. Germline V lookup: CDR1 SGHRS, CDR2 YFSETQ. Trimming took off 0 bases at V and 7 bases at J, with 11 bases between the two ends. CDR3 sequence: CASSLEGVLNSPLHF. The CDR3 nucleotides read TGCGCCAGCAGCTTGGAGGGGGTGTTGAATTCACCCCTCCACTTT.

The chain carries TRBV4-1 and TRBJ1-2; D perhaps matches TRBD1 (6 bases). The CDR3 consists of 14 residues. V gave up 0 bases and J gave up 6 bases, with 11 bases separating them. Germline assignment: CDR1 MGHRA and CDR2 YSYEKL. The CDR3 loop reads CASSQDWAGDGYTF. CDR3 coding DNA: TGCGCCAGCAGCCAAGATTGGGCAGGGGATGGCTACACCTTC.

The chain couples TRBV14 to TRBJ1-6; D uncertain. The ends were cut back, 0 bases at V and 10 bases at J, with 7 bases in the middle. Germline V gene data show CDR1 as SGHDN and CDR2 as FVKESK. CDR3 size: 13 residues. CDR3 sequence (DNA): TGTGCCAGCAGCCAAGAGTTAGGGTCACCCCTCCACTTT. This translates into CASSQELGSPLHF.

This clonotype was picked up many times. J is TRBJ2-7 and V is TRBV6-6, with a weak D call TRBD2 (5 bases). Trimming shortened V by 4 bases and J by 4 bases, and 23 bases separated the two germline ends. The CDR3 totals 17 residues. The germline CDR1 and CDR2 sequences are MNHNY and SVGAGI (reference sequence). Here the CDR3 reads CASSSQGRGNGPYEQYF. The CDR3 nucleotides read TGTGCCAGCAGTTCCCAAGGGAGAGGAAATGGTCCGTACGAGCAGTACTTC.

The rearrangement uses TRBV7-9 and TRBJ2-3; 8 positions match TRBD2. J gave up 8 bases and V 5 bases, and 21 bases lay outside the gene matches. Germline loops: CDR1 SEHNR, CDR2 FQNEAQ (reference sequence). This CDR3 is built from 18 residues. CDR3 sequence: CASSRILAGGTHRRTQYF. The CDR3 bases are TGTGCCAGCAGCCGAATTCTAGCGGGTGGTACCCACAGACGTACGCAGTATTTT.

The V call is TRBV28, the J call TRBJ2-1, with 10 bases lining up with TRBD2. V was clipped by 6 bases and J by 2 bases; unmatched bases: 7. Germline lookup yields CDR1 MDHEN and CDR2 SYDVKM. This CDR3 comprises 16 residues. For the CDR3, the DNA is TGTGCCAGCAGCTCCTCAGCGGGGGGGCCCTACAATGAGCAGTTCTTC. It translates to CASSSSAGGPYNEQFF.

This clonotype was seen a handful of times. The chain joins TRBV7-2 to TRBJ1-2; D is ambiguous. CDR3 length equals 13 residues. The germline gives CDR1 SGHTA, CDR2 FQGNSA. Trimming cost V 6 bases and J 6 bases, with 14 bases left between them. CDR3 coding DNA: TGTGCCAGCAGATCCGACGTCGGGCATGGCTACACCTTC. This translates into CASRSDVGHGYTF.

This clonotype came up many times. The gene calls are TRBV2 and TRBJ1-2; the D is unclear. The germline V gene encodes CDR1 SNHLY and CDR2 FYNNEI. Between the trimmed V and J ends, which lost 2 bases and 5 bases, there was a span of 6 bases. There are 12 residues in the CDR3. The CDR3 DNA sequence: TGTGCCAGCAGTGAACAGCAGTATGGCTACACCTTC. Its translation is CASSEQQYGYTF. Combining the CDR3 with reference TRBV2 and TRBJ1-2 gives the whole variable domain EPEVTQTPSHQVTQMGQEVILRCVPISNHLYFYWYRQILGQKVEFLVSFYNNEISEKSEIFDDQFSVERPDGSNFTLKIRSTKLEDSAMYFCASSEQQYGYTFGSGTRLTVV.